This TCR beta chain was sequenced in a study of technical replicates of blood from four donors. The data were produced by immunoSEQ multiplex PCR, yet TCRdb's version contains in-frame clones alone and is incomplete. The repertoire holds approximately 60,000 clones, with 87% as singletons. Germline loops: CDR1 LNHDA, CDR2 SQIVND (reference sequence). Germline trimming cut 3 bases from V and 2 bases from J; bases unmatched to any gene: 4. The CDR3 loop spans 15 amino acids. The genes are TRBV19 and TRBJ2-3; 8 bases are a match to TRBD2. This sequence originates from a human donor in good health. Some clones in this sample may be carry-over from other donors' samples. Sequencing was done on a sample of PBMCs. CDR3 in amino acids: CASSISGTFTDTQYF. In nucleotides, the CDR3 is TGTGCCAGTAGTATTAGCGGGACGTTCACAGATACGCAGTATTTT.